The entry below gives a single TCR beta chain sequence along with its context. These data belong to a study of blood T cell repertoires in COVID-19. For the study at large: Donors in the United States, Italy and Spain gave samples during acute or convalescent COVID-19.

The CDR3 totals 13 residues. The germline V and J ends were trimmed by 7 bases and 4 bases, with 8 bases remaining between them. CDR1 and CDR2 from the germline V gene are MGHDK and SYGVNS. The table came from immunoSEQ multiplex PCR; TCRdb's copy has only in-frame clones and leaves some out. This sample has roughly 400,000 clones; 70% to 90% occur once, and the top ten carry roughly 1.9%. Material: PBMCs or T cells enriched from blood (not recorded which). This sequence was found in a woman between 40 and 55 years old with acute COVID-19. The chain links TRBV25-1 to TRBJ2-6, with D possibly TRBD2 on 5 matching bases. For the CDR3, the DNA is TGTGCCAGCACTAGCTCCGGGGCCAACGTCCTGACTTTC. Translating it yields CASTSSGANVLTF.